This T cell receptor (beta chain) is from a study of cytomegalovirus exposure and HLA in healthy donors. Both 60 Vbeta primers and 13 Jbeta primers went into the PCR. Clones were sequenced by immunoSEQ multiplex PCR, and TCRdb holds only the in-frame ones, with some missing. The sample contains about 150,000 clones, 8.5% to 10% of which appear only once. Trimming took 4 bases from V and 8 from J; bases not matched to a gene: 13. This CDR3 spans 16 amino acids. CDR1 is SGHTA and CDR2 is FQGNSA in the germline V gene. The clonotype comes from a man between 45 and 60 years old in good health and CMV-seronegative. This chain joins TRBV7-2 and TRBJ2-1; 8 bases map to TRBD2. The sample was PBMCs. CDR3 nucleotides: TGTGCCAGCAGCTCCGGACTAGCCCCAGGTTTGGATGAGCAGTTCTTC. Protein: CASSSGLAPGLDEQFF.